This T cell receptor (beta chain) was sequenced during a study of T cell changes during pregnancy in multiple sclerosis. Produced via immunoSEQ multiplex PCR; TCRdb's table is partial and in-frame only. The sample consists of approximately 90,000 clones, roughly 91% of them appearing once. Trimming removed 6 bases from V and 2 bases from J, with 10 bases in between. The V gene's germline CDR1 is KGHSH and CDR2 LQKENI. The CDR3 sequence is 13 residues long. The TCR originated in a female donor in good health, enrolled as a control in a pregnancy study. Sample: peripheral blood, taken after pregnancy. The chain uses TRBV18 and TRBJ1-1; TRBD1 is a possible D gene (5 bases). CDR3 protein: CASSPTANTEAFF. CDR3 nucleotides: TGTGCCAGCTCCCCGACAGCAAACACTGAAGCTTTCTTT.